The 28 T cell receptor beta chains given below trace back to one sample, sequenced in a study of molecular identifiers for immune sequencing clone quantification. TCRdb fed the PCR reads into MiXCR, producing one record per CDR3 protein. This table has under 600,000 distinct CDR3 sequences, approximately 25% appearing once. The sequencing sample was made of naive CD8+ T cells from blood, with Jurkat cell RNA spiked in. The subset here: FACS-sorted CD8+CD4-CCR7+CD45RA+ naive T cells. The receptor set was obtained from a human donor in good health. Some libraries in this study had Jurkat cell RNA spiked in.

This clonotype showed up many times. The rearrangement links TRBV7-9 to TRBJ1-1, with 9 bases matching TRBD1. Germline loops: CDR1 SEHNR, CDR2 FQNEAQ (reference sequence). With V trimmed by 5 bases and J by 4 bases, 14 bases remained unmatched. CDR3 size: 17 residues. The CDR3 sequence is CASSQTGTGIVSTEAFF. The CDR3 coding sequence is TGTGCCAGCAGCCAGACCGGGACAGGGATAGTAAGCACTGAAGCTTTCTTT.

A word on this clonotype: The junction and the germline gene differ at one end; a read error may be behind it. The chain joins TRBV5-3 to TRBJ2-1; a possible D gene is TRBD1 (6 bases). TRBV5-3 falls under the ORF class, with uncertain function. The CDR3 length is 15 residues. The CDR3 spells CASSLSEGQHNEQFF. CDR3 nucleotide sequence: TGTGCCAGCAGCTTGAGTGAAGGACAGCACAATGAGCAGTTCTTC.

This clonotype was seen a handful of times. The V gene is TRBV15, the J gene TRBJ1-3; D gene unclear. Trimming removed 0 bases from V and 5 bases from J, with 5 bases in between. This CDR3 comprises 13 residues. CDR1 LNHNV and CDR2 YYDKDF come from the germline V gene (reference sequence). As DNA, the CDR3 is TGTGCCACCAGCAGAGATTACCGAAACACCATATATTTT. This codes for CATSRDYRNTIYF.

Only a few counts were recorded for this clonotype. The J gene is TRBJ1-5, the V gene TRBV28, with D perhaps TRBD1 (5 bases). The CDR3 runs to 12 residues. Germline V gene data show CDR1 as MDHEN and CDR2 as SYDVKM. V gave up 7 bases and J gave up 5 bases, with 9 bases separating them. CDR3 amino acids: CASTGGDQPQHF. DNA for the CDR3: TGTGCCAGCACTGGGGGTGATCAGCCCCAGCATTTT.

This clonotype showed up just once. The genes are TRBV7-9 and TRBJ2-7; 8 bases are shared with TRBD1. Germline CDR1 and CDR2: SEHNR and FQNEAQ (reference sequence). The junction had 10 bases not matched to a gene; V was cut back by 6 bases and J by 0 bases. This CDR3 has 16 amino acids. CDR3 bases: TGTGCCAGCAGTTACGTGGGACAGGCTTACTCCTACGAGCAGTACTTC. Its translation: CASSYVGQAYSYEQYF. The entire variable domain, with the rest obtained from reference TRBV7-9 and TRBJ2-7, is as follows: DTGVSQNPRHKITKRGQNVTFRCDPISEHNRLYWYRQTLGQGPEFLTYFQNEAQLEKSRLLSDRFSAERPKGSFSTLEIQRTEQGDSAMYLCASSYVGQAYSYEQYFGPGTRLTVT.

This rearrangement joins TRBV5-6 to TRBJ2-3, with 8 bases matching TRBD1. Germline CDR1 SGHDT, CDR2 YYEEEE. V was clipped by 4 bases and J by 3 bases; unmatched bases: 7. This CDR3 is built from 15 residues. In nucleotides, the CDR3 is TGTGCCAGCAGCAAGGACAGGGAGGAAACAGATACGCAGTATTTT. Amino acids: CASSKDREETDTQYF.

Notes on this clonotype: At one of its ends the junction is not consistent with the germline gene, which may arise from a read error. This chain's CDR3 is CASSTGTLKETQHF. CDR3 DNA: TGTGCCAGCAGTACGGGGACGCTGAAAGAGACCCAGCACTTC. This chain links TRBV6-2 or TRBV6-3 with TRBJ2-5; possibly TRBD1 or TRBD2 for D (5 bases each). The CDR3 runs 14 residues. CDR1 is MNHEY, CDR2 SVGEGT, per germline.

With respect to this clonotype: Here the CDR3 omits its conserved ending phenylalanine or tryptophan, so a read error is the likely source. CDR3 in amino acids: CASSYYTDTQYL. The CDR3 DNA reads TGTGCCAGCAGCTATTACACAGATACGCAGTATCTT. The chain carries TRBV7-9 and TRBJ2-3; D is undetermined. The germline gives CDR1 SEHNR, CDR2 FQNEAQ (reference sequence). Trimming took 4 bases from V and 2 from J, leaving 4 bases between them. The CDR3 length is 12 residues.

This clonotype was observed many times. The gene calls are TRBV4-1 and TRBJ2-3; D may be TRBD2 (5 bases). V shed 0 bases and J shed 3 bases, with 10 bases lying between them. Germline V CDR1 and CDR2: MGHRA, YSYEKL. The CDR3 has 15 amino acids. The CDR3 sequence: CASSQESGRTDTQYF. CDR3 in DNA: TGCGCCAGCAGCCAAGAAAGCGGCAGAACAGATACGCAGTATTTT.

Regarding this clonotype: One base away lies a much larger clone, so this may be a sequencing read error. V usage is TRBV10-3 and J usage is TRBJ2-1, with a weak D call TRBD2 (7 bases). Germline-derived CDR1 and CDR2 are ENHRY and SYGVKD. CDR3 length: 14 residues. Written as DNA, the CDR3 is TGTGCCATCAGTGAGCCGAGGGGGGGCCGTGAGCAGTCCTTC. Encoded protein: CAISEPRGGREQSF.

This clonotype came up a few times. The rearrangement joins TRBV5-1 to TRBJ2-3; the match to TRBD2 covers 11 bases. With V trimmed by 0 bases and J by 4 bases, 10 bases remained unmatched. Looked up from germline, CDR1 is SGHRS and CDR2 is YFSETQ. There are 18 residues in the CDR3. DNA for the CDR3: TGCGCCAGCAGCTTGGGTGTACTACTAGCGGGAGTATCAGATACGCAGTATTTT. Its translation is CASSLGVLLAGVSDTQYF. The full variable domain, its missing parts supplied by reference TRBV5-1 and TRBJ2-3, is KAGVTQTPRYLIKTRGQQVTLSCSPISGHRSVSWYQQTPGQGLQFLFEYFSETQRNKGNFPGRFSGRQFSNSRSEMNVSTLELGDSALYLCASSLGVLLAGVSDTQYFGPGTRLTVL.

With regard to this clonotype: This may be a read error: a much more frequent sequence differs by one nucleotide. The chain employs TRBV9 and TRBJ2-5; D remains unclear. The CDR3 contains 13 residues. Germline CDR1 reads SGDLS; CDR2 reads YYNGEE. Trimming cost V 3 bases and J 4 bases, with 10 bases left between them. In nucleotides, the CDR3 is TGTGCCAGCAGCGAGACAAACCGAGAGACCCAGTACTTC. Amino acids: CASSETNRETQYF. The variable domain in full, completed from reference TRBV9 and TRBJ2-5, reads DSGVTQTPKHLITATGQRVTLRCSPRSGDLSVYWYQQSLDQGLQFLIQYYNGEERAKGNILERFSAQQFPDLHSELNLSSLELGDSALYFCASSETNRETQYFGPGTRLLVL.

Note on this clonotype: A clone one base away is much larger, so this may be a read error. The CDR3 spells CASSQDHQQETQHF. As DNA, the CDR3 is TGCGCCAGCAGCCAAGATCACCAACAAGAGACCCAGCACTTC. The V call is TRBV4-1, the J call TRBJ2-5; unclear D gene. This CDR3 is 14 amino acids long. Germline-derived CDR1 and CDR2 are MGHRA and YSYEKL.

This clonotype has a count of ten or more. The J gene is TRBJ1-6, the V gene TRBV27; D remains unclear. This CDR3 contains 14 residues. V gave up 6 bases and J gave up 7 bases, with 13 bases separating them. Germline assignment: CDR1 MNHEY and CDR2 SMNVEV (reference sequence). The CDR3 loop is CASSRVPANSPLHF. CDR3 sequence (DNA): TGTGCCAGCAGCCGGGTCCCGGCGAATTCACCCCTCCACTTT.

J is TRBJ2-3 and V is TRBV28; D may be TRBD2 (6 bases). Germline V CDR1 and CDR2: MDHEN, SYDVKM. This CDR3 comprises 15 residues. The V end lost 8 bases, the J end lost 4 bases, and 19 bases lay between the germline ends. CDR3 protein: CASEISSDSADTQYF. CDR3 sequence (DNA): TGTGCCAGCGAAATATCTAGCGACAGCGCAGATACGCAGTATTTT.

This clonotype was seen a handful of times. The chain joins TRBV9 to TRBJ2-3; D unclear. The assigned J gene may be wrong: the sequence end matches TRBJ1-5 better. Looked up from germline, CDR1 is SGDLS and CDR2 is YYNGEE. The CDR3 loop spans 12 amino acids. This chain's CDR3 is CASSQAADTQHF. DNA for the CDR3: TGTGCCAGCAGCCAGGCAGCAGATACGCAGCATTTT.

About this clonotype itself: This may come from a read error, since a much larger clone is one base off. CDR3 in amino acids: CASGQDLGATYEQYF. In DNA, the CDR3 is TGCGCCAGCGGCCAAGACTTGGGCGCAACCTACGAGCAGTACTTC. This sequence joins TRBV4-3 and TRBJ2-7; D remains ambiguous. CDR1 and CDR2 from the germline V gene are LGHNA and YSLEER. The CDR3 runs 15 residues.

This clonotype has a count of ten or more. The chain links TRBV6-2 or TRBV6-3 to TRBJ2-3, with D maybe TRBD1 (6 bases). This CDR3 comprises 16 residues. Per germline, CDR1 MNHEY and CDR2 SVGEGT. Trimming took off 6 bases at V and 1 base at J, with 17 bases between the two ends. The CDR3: CASSLPRDMRTDTQYF. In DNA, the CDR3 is TGTGCCAGCAGCCTCCCCCGGGACATGCGCACAGATACGCAGTATTTT.

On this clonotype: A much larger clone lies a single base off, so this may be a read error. This CDR3 is CASSLQGLTGVLFF. The CDR3 region has the DNA TGTGCCAGCAGTTTACAGGGTCTGACCGGGGTGCTGTTTTTT. V is TRBV12-3 or TRBV12-4 and J is TRBJ2-2, with D perhaps being TRBD1 or TRBD2 (5 bases each). This CDR3 is 14 amino acids long.

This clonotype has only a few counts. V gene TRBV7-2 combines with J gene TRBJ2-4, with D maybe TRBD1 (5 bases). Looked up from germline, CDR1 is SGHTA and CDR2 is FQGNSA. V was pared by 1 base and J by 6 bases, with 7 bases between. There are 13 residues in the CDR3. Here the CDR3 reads CASSLGGRNIQYF. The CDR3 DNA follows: TGTGCCAGCAGCTTAGGGGGCAGAAACATTCAGTACTTC.

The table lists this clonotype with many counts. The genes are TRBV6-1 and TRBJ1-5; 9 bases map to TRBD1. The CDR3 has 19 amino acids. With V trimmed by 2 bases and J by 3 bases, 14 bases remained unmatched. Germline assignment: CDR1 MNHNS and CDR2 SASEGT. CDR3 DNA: TGTGCCAGCAGTGAAATCGCCGGGACAGGGAGGTTTGACAATCAGCCCCAGCATTTT. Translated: CASSEIAGTGRFDNQPQHF.

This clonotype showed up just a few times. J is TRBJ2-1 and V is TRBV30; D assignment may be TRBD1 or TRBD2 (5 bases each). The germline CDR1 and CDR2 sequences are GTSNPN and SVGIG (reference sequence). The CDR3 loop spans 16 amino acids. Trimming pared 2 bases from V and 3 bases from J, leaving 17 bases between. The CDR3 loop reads CAWSSFRDRNYNEQFF. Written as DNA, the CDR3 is TGTGCCTGGAGTTCCTTCCGGGACCGGAACTACAATGAGCAGTTCTTC.

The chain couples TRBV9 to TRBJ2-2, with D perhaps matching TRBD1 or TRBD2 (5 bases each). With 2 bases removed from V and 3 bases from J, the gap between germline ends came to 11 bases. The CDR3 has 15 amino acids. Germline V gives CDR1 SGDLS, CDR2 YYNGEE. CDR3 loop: CASSVWGSDTGELFF. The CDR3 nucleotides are TGTGCCAGCAGCGTTTGGGGGAGTGACACCGGGGAGCTGTTTTTT. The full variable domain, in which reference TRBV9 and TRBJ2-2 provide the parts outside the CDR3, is DSGVTQTPKHLITATGQRVTLRCSPRSGDLSVYWYQQSLDQGLQFLIQYYNGEERAKGNILERFSAQQFPDLHSELNLSSLELGDSALYFCASSVWGSDTGELFFGEGSRLTVL.

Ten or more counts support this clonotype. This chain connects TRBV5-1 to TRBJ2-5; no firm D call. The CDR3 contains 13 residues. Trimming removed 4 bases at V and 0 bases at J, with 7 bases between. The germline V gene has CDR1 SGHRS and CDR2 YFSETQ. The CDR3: CASSPPNQETQYF. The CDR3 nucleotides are TGCGCCAGCAGCCCGCCGAACCAAGAGACCCAGTACTTC.

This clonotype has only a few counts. The CDR3 loop reads CASSFPPAYGYTF. The CDR3 bases are TGTGCCAGTAGTTTCCCCCCGGCCTATGGCTACACCTTC. The gene calls are TRBV19 and TRBJ1-2; D ambiguous. CDR1 is LNHDA and CDR2 is SQIVND in the germline V gene (reference sequence). The CDR3 loop spans 13 amino acids. V gave up 5 bases and J gave up 4 bases, with 11 bases separating them.

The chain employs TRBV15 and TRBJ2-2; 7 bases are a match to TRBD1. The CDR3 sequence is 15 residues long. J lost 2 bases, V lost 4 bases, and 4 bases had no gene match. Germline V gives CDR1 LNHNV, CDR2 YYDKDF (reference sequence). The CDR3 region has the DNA TGTGCCACCAGCAAGAGGGGGCCTAACACCGGGGAGCTGTTTTTT. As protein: CATSKRGPNTGELFF.

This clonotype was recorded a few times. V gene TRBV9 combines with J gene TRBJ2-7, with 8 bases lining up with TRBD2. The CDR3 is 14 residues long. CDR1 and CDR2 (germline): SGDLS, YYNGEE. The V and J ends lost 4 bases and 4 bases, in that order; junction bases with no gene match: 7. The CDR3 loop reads CASSPGGGGYEQYF. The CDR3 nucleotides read TGTGCCAGCAGCCCCGGGGGGGGAGGATACGAGCAGTACTTC.

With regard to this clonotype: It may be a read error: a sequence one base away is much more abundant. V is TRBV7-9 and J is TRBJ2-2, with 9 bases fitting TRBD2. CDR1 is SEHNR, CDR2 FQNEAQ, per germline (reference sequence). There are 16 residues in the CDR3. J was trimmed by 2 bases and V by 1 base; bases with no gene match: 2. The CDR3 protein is CASSLVAGVNTGELFF. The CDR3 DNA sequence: TGTGCCAGCAGCTTAGTAGCGGGAGTCAACACCGGGGAGCTGTTTTTT.